Each of the 24 T cell receptor beta chains below was sequenced from the same sample in a study of T cell responses to AZD1222 COVID-19 vaccine. TCRdb's copy holds only in-frame clones and misses some; the assay was immunoSEQ multiplex PCR. The sample has 130,000 to 150,000 clones, roughly 91% seen once. The material sequenced was peripheral blood, taken on day 0 of AZD1222 vaccination. The receptors shown here come from an adult in good health.

This sequence joins TRBV5-1 and TRBJ1-1; tentatively, D is TRBD1 (5 bases). Germline CDR1 and CDR2: SGHRS and YFSETQ. Trimming shortened V by 1 base and J by 8 bases, and 15 bases separated the two germline ends. This CDR3 contains 14 residues. The CDR3 DNA follows: TGCGCCAGCAGCTTGTATTCTGAGGGGCAGGAAGCTTTCTTT. Residues: CASSLYSEGQEAFF.

The rearrangement links TRBV10-3 to TRBJ1-1; D gene unclear. Trimming stripped 0 bases from V and 1 base from J, with 6 bases between. CDR1 and CDR2 (germline): ENHRY, SYGVKD. This CDR3 has 14 amino acids. The CDR3 coding sequence is TGTGCCATCAGTGAGTCCAATTCGAACACTGAAGCTTTCTTT. Protein product: CAISESNSNTEAFF.

The gene calls are TRBV7-9 and TRBJ1-1, with D perhaps TRBD1 (6 bases). The germline V gene encodes CDR1 SEHNR and CDR2 FQNEAQ (reference sequence). CDR3 length: 13 residues. Between the trimmed V and J ends, which lost 2 bases and 8 bases, there was a span of 12 bases. CDR3 sequence: CASSLPGAVEAFF. The CDR3 region has the DNA TGTGCCAGCAGCTTACCAGGGGCCGTAGAAGCTTTCTTT.

The chain couples TRBV7-8 to TRBJ2-1; D is uncertain. The CDR3 is 14 amino acids. Germline CDR1 is SGHVS and CDR2 is FQNEAQ. V was clipped by 2 bases and J by 8 bases, with 13 bases between them. For the CDR3, the DNA is TGTGCCAGCAGCTTAATAAGTGTTCCCTATGAGCAGTTCTTC. Its protein is CASSLISVPYEQFF. Full variable domain (outside the CDR3, taken from reference TRBV7-8 and TRBJ2-1): GAGVSQSPRYKVAKRGQDVALRCDPISGHVSLFWYQQALGQGPEFLTYFQNEAQLDKSGLPSDRFFAERPEGSVSTLKIQRTQQEDSAVYLCASSLISVPYEQFFGPGTRLTVL.

V usage is TRBV2 and J usage is TRBJ2-1; perhaps TRBD2 as D (6 bases). The CDR3 totals 15 residues. The germline gives CDR1 SNHLY, CDR2 FYNNEI. Between the trimmed V and J ends, which lost 3 bases and 5 bases, there was a span of 14 bases. Here the CDR3 DNA reads TGTGCCAGCAGTGATCGGCGCGGGACTCACAATGAGCAGTTCTTC. This codes for CASSDRRGTHNEQFF. Complete variable domain (other parts from reference TRBV2 and TRBJ2-1): EPEVTQTPSHQVTQMGQEVILRCVPISNHLYFYWYRQILGQKVEFLVSFYNNEISEKSEIFDDQFSVERPDGSNFTLKIRSTKLEDSAMYFCASSDRRGTHNEQFFGPGTRLTVL.

The chain joins TRBV6-5 to TRBJ2-7; TRBD1 matches at 8 bases. This CDR3 is 14 amino acids long. With 6 bases clipped from V and 7 bases from J, the junction kept 11 bases outside the gene matches. CDR1 MNHEY and CDR2 SVGAGI come from the germline V gene. CDR3 in DNA: TGTGCCAGCAGGAGCAGCGGACAGGGCGGGGAGCAGTACTTC. Translating it yields CASRSSGQGGEQYF.

The chain has TRBV27 and TRBJ1-1; 7 bases line up with TRBD1. This CDR3 is 14 amino acids long. Germline CDR1 MNHEY, CDR2 SMNVEV (reference sequence). J gave up 4 bases and V 7 bases, and 9 bases lay outside the gene matches. The CDR3 DNA follows: TGTGCCAGCAACTATAGGGGGCCGGGCACTGAAGCTTTCTTT. Translated, it gives CASNYRGPGTEAFF.

The gene calls are TRBV5-5 and TRBJ2-2; 12 bases fit TRBD1. Germline V CDR1 and CDR2: SGHKS, YYEKEE (reference sequence). CDR3 length: 18 amino acids. The J segment lost 3 bases and the V segment lost 5 bases, leaving 11 bases of the junction unmatched. The CDR3, as DNA: TGTGCCAGCAGGCCCGGGACAGGGGGCCTCGGGGACACCGGGGAGCTGTTTTTT. Translation: CASRPGTGGLGDTGELFF.

This clone appeared once. The V gene is TRBV2, the J gene TRBJ1-2, with a possible D match to TRBD1 (6 bases). V lost 6 bases, J lost 6 bases, and 14 bases lay in between. CDR1 SNHLY and CDR2 FYNNEI come from the germline V gene. CDR3 length equals 13 residues. In DNA, the CDR3 is TGTGCCAGCAGCCCTATAGGGGGGAATGGCTACACCTTC. Protein sequence: CASSPIGGNGYTF. Supplemented by reference TRBV2 and TRBJ1-2, the full variable domain reads EPEVTQTPSHQVTQMGQEVILRCVPISNHLYFYWYRQILGQKVEFLVSFYNNEISEKSEIFDDQFSVERPDGSNFTLKIRSTKLEDSAMYFCASSPIGGNGYTFGSGTRLTVV.

The rearrangement joins TRBV5-4 to TRBJ2-2; D possibly matches TRBD1 or TRBD2 (5 bases each). Trimming removed 3 bases from V and 11 bases from J, with 11 bases in between. The germline CDR1 and CDR2 sequences are SGHNT and YYREEE (reference sequence). The CDR3 is 12 residues long. CDR3: CASSSRDRELFF. As DNA, the CDR3 is TGTGCCAGCAGCTCCCGGGACCGCGAGCTGTTTTTT.

Worth noting for this clone: Compared with germline, one end of the junction differs, possibly owing to a read error. The chain recombines TRBV20-1 with TRBJ2-5; D unresolved. Germline V gene data show CDR1 as DFQATT and CDR2 as SNEGSKA (reference sequence). CDR3 length equals 11 residues. CDR3 amino acids: CSARGYETQYF. CDR3 in DNA: TGCAGTGCCAGAGGTTACGAGACCCAGTACTTC.

V usage is TRBV7-8 and J usage is TRBJ1-1, with D hard to call. CDR1 and CDR2 (germline): SGHVS, FQNEAQ. V lost 1 base, J lost 8 bases, and 8 bases lay in between. CDR3 length equals 12 residues. CDR3 sequence reads: CASSLGGLEAFF. The CDR3 region has the DNA TGTGCCAGCAGCTTAGGTGGCCTAGAAGCTTTCTTT.

V usage is TRBV11-1 and J usage is TRBJ1-1; tentative D call: TRBD1 (5 bases). V shed 0 bases and J shed 0 bases, with 11 bases lying between them. Germline V gene lookup returns CDR1 SGHAT and CDR2 FQDESV (reference sequence). CDR3 length: 16 amino acids. The CDR3 region is CASSLARSGLNTEAFF. DNA of the CDR3: TGTGCCAGCAGCTTAGCTCGGTCAGGGTTGAACACTGAAGCTTTCTTT. The entire variable domain, with the rest obtained from reference TRBV11-1 and TRBJ1-1, is as follows: EAEVAQSPRYKITEKSQAVAFWCDPISGHATLYWYRQILGQGPELLVQFQDESVVDDSQLPKDRFSAERLKGVDSTLKIQPAELGDSAMYLCASSLARSGLNTEAFFGQGTRLTVV.

V and J are TRBV27 and TRBJ2-7; TRBD2 is a possible D gene (7 bases). Germline loops: CDR1 MNHEY, CDR2 SMNVEV (reference sequence). The CDR3 is 16 amino acids. V shed 0 bases and J shed 2 bases, with 14 bases lying between them. The CDR3 reads CASSLSGGRAPYEQYF. CDR3 bases: TGTGCCAGCAGTTTATCGGGGGGGCGGGCACCCTACGAGCAGTACTTC.

The chain couples TRBV30 to TRBJ1-3; D is uncertain. V lost 3 bases and J 0 bases, leaving 9 bases between the germline ends. Germline values: CDR1 GTSNPN, CDR2 SVGIG (reference sequence). There are 14 residues in the CDR3. Here the CDR3 reads CAWSRGISGNTIYF. Written as DNA, the CDR3 is TGTGCCTGGAGCCGGGGAATCTCTGGAAACACCATATATTTT. The variable domain in full, with the rest retrieved from reference TRBV30 and TRBJ1-3, is SQTIHQWPATLVQPVGSPLSLECTVEGTSNPNLYWYRQAAGRGLQLLFYSVGIGQISSEVPQNLSASRPQDRQFILSSKKLLLSDSGFYLCAWSRGISGNTIYFGEGSWLTVV.

The J gene is TRBJ2-1, the V gene TRBV3-1 (or the pseudogene TRBV3-2); 7 bases are shared with TRBD2. The CDR3 length is 14 residues. J lost 5 bases, V lost 2 bases, and 3 bases had no gene match. CDR1 is LGHDT, CDR2 YNNKEL, per germline (reference sequence). DNA of the CDR3: TGTGCCAGCAGCCAACTAGCGGCCGACAATGAGCAGTTCTTC. This gives the protein CASSQLAADNEQFF.

The genes are TRBV5-1 and TRBJ2-7, with 8 bases lining up with TRBD2. The CDR3 extends over 15 amino acids. CDR1 is SGHRS, CDR2 YFSETQ, per germline. After removal of 0 bases from V and 7 bases from J, the junction contained 9 bases not matched to a gene. CDR3 protein: CASSLDNGRALEQYF. The CDR3 coding sequence is TGCGCCAGCAGCTTGGATAACGGGAGGGCCCTTGAGCAGTACTTC.

V is TRBV15 and J is TRBJ1-2; 9 bases are shared with TRBD1. Trimming removed 0 bases from V and 11 bases from J; junction bases left unmatched: 4. CDR3 size: 13 residues. Germline CDR1 and CDR2: LNHNV and YYDKDF (reference sequence). The CDR3 loop is CATSRELQGAYTF. The CDR3 DNA is TGTGCCACCAGCAGAGAATTACAGGGGGCTTACACCTTC.

This clone was counted between two and nine times. This rearrangement joins TRBV12-5 to TRBJ2-1; D is unresolved. V dropped 0 bases and J dropped 9 bases, with 3 bases sitting between them. The germline V gene has CDR1 LGHNT and CDR2 FRNRAP. The CDR3 runs 11 residues. The CDR3 nucleotides are TGTGCTAGTGGTTTGGTGGTTGAGCAGTTCTTC. Translating gives CASGLVVEQFF.

This clone showed up just a few times. CDR3: CASGPQIRAGELFF. The CDR3 DNA sequence: TGTGCTAGTGGTCCCCAAATCCGAGCCGGGGAGCTGTTTTTT. J is TRBJ2-2 and V is TRBV12-5, with no clear D. CDR1 and CDR2 (germline): LGHNT, FRNRAP. This CDR3 contains 14 residues. Trimming pared 5 bases from V and 6 bases from J, leaving 13 bases between. Full variable domain (rest looked up from reference TRBV12-5 and TRBJ2-2): DARVTQTPRHKVTEMGQEVTMRCQPILGHNTVFWYRQTMMQGLELLAYFRNRAPLDDSGMPKDRFSAEMPDATLATLKIQPSEPRDSAVYFCASGPQIRAGELFFGEGSRLTVL.

The chain is built from TRBV18 and TRBJ1-1, with TRBD1 matching 12 bases. J lost 6 bases, V lost 1 base, and 3 bases had no gene match. CDR3 length equals 15 residues. Germline V gene data show CDR1 as KGHSH and CDR2 as LQKENI. CDR3 sequence (DNA): TGTGCCAGCTCACCACTGGGACAGGGGGCAGCTGAAGCTTTCTTT. Encoded protein: CASSPLGQGAAEAFF.

The chain links TRBV19 to TRBJ2-2; perhaps TRBD2 as D (7 bases). The germline V gene encodes CDR1 LNHDA and CDR2 SQIVND (reference sequence). V lost 10 bases and J lost 5, with 23 bases in between. There are 16 residues in the CDR3. CDR3 in amino acids: CATRAGAKGRTGELFF. The CDR3 DNA reads TGTGCCACCAGGGCGGGGGCGAAAGGAAGGACCGGGGAGCTGTTTTTT.

This chain joins TRBV9 and TRBJ2-5, with D perhaps matching TRBD2 (6 bases). Per germline, CDR1 SGDLS and CDR2 YYNGEE. The V end was cut by 4 bases, the J end by 4 bases, with 11 bases between. The CDR3 runs to 13 residues. The CDR3 DNA sequence: TGTGCCAGCAGCCCGGAGGGCCGAGAGACCCAGTACTTC. This encodes CASSPEGRETQYF.

The chain recombines TRBV5-1 with TRBJ2-1; TRBD2 agrees at 10 bases. There are 16 residues in the CDR3. V lost 4 bases to trimming and J lost 9 bases; unmatched junction nucleotides: 13. The germline gives CDR1 SGHRS, CDR2 YFSETQ. The CDR3 sequence: CASSPYTSGAESEQFF. The DNA for the CDR3 is TGCGCCAGCAGCCCCTATACTAGCGGGGCAGAGAGTGAGCAGTTCTTC.